Listed below are T cell receptor beta chains from one sample, sequenced in a study of T cells after posttransplantation cyclophosphamide. Generated by immunoSEQ multiplex PCR, the TCRdb table keeps only in-frame clones and is missing some. The sample records roughly 10,000 clones, roughly 90% being singletons. Sequenced material: PBMCs, taken around 440 days after allogeneic stem cell transplant with calcineurin inhibitor and methotrexate. These receptors originate from a male patient aged 45-60 years who received an allogeneic stem cell transplant from an unrelated donor, was CMV-positive, and had chronic GVHD only. Some T cells may be transferred from the graft donor. Each CDR3 is given with its conserved first and last residue. The D gene is left open where the match is weak. Not every row has a clone size; where given, it reads once, few, many or a size class.

size	D	V	J	CDR3	DNA
.	TRBD2	TRBV18	TRBJ2-7	CASSPAGTSLNEQYF	TGTGCCAGCTCACCGGCCGGGACTAGCTTAAACGAGCAGTACTTC
.	TRBD1	TRBV27	TRBJ1-2	CASSPWTGNGYTF	TGTGCCAGCAGTCCCTGGACAGGCAATGGCTACACCTTC
.	TRBD1	TRBV2	TRBJ2-3	CASSEGGGETDTQYF	TGTGCCAGCAGTGAAGGAGGGGGCGAAACAGATACGCAGTATTTT
.	TRBD1	TRBV7-9	TRBJ2-3	CASSLYQLGQGGSYF	TGTGCCAGCAGCTTATACCAACTGGGACAGGGCGGATCGTATTTT
.	TRBD1	TRBV4-1	TRBJ2-7	CASSQEPRGTGEQYF	TGCGCCAGCAGCCAAGAGCCCAGGGGGACCGGCGAGCAGTACTTC
.	.	TRBV5-6	TRBJ2-3	CASTPGLGGKTDTQYF	TGTGCCAGCACCCCGGGATTAGGGGGAAAGACAGATACGCAGTATTTT
.	TRBD2	TRBV5-1	TRBJ2-3	CASSSMTSGGAADTQYF	TGCGCCAGCAGTTCAATGACTAGCGGGGGGGCTGCAGATACGCAGTATTTT
.	TRBD1	TRBV12-5	TRBJ2-5	CASGPGQGSPETQYF	TGTGCTAGTGGTCCGGGACAGGGTTCCCCAGAGACCCAGTACTTC
.	.	TRBV19	TRBJ1-1	CASSIQGWTEAFF	TGTGCCAGTAGTATTCAGGGGTGGACTGAAGCTTTCTTT
.	TRBD2	TRBV28	TRBJ2-5	CASSPTSPGGGETQYF	TGTGCCAGCAGTCCCACTAGCCCGGGAGGGGGTGAGACCCAGTACTTC
.	.	TRBV10-3	TRBJ1-5	CAISESHGRSNQPQHF	TGTGCCATCAGTGAGTCACACGGGAGGAGCAATCAGCCCCAGCATTTT
.	TRBD1	TRBV10-2	TRBJ2-2	CASSESWTGTNTGELFF	TGCGCCAGCAGTGAGTCTTGGACAGGGACGAACACCGGGGAGCTGTTTTTT
once	.	TRBV6-5	TRBJ1-1	CASSKTGLEAFF	TGTGCCAGCAGTAAAACAGGGCTGGAAGCTTTCTTT
.	.	TRBV15	TRBJ2-5	CATSRDVSHQETQYF	TGTGCCACCAGCAGAGATGTCAGTCACCAAGAGACCCAGTACTTC
.	.	TRBV5-6	TRBJ2-2	CASSSPTGFTGELFF	TGTGCCAGCAGCTCGCCTACAGGGTTCACCGGGGAGCTGTTTTTT
.	.	TRBV4-1	TRBJ2-2	CASSPLLKTGELFF	TGCGCCAGCAGCCCACTTTTGAAGACCGGGGAGCTGTTTTTT
few	TRBD2	TRBV19	TRBJ2-7	CASSTSGGGEAYF	TGTGCCAGTAGTACCTCGGGGGGAGGGGAGGCGTACTTC
few	TRBD1	TRBV5-1	TRBJ1-1	CASSLRTGLNTEAFF	TGCGCCAGCAGCTTAAGGACAGGTTTGAACACTGAAGCTTTCTTT
.	TRBD2	TRBV5-1	TRBJ2-3	CASSFSGGSGTDTQYF	TGCGCCAGCAGCTTTAGCGGGGGGTCGGGCACAGATACGCAGTATTTT
.	TRBD2	TRBV4-3	TRBJ2-1	CASSQDTSGSLGEQFF	TGCGCCAGCAGCCAAGATACTAGCGGGAGTTTGGGTGAGCAGTTCTTC
once	.	TRBV7-6	TRBJ2-1	CASSFQSNEQFF	TGTGCCAGCAGCTTCCAGTCTAATGAGCAGTTCTTC
.	TRBD1	TRBV7-2	TRBJ2-5	CASSSWDRAQETQYF	TGTGCCAGCAGCTCCTGGGACAGGGCCCAAGAGACCCAGTACTTC
.	TRBD2	TRBV7-9	TRBJ2-3	CASSLLAGASDTQYF	TGTGCCAGCAGCTTACTAGCGGGGGCCTCAGATACGCAGTATTTT
.	.	TRBV6-1	TRBJ2-7	CASSEVRSGEQYF	TGTGCCAGCAGTGAAGTTAGGAGCGGCGAGCAGTACTTC
.	TRBD2	TRBV7-3	TRBJ2-3	CASSLRLADTDTQYF	TGTGCCAGCAGCTTAAGACTAGCGGACACAGATACGCAGTATTTT
.	TRBD1	TRBV5-4	TRBJ2-5	CASSPPGGETQYF	TGTGCCAGCAGCCCTCCAGGGGGCGAGACCCAGTACTTC
once	.	TRBV6-5	TRBJ1-2	CASRAAGGYTF	TGTGCCAGCAGGGCCGCAGGGGGCTACACCTTC
.	TRBD1	TRBV5-4	TRBJ2-5	CASSWGQGRETQYF	TGTGCCAGCAGCTGGGGACAGGGCAGAGAGACCCAGTACTTC
.	TRBD1	TRBV7-8	TRBJ1-2	CASSPTGTGDYTF	TGTGCCAGCAGCCCGACCGGGACAGGGGACTACACCTTC
.	.	TRBV7-2	TRBJ2-3	CASSLASQRAFTDTQYF	TGTGCCAGCAGCTTAGCGTCCCAGCGGGCTTTCACAGATACGCAGTATTTT
.	TRBD1	TRBV29-1	TRBJ1-3	CSVEDRDRALGTIYF	TGCAGCGTTGAAGATAGGGACAGGGCGTTGGGCACCATATATTTT
.	.	TRBV4-1	TRBJ2-1	CASSQVVSAGEQFF	TGCGCCAGCAGCCAAGTGGTAAGCGCGGGGGAGCAGTTCTTC
once	TRBD1	TRBV10-3	TRBJ1-6	CAIRTGTDNSPLHF	TGTGCCATCAGGACCGGGACAGACAACTCACCCCTCCACTTT
.	TRBD2	TRBV27	TRBJ2-3	CASSLVLAQTDTQYF	TGTGCCAGCAGTTTGGTACTAGCGCAAACAGATACGCAGTATTTT
.	.	TRBV7-7	TRBJ2-2	CASSPSRGGAMTGELFF	TGTGCTAGCAGCCCCTCGAGGGGGGGGGCGATGACCGGGGAGCTGTTTTTT
.	.	TRBV27	TRBJ1-3	CASSLSAHRVDTIYF	TGTGCCAGCAGTTTATCAGCACACAGGGTGGACACCATATATTTT
.	TRBD2	TRBV5-1	TRBJ2-3	CASRRGLAGGGTDTQYF	TGCGCCAGCAGACGAGGACTAGCGGGAGGGGGCACAGATACGCAGTATTTT
.	.	TRBV5-1	TRBJ1-6	CASSAGQVSSPLHF	TGCGCCAGCAGCGCAGGACAAGTGAGTTCACCCCTCCACTTT
.	TRBD2	TRBV5-1	TRBJ2-5	CASSLETSGAQETQYF	TGCGCCAGCAGCTTGGAGACTAGCGGGGCCCAAGAGACCCAGTACTTC
.	TRBD1	TRBV2	TRBJ1-1	CASSDRVYTEAFF	TGTGCCAGCAGCGACAGGGTGTACACTGAAGCTTTCTTT
.	.	TRBV11-2	TRBJ1-2	CASSFTDLGGYTF	TGTGCCAGCAGCTTCACAGACCTTGGAGGCTACACCTTC
.	TRBD2	TRBV28	TRBJ2-7	CASSLGGLAGVSYEQYF	TGTGCCAGCAGTTTAGGGGGACTAGCGGGAGTTTCCTACGAGCAGTACTTC
.	.	TRBV4-1	TRBJ1-5	CASSLYYSNQPQHF	TGCGCCAGCAGCCTCTATTATAGCAATCAGCCCCAGCATTTT
.	.	TRBV5-4	TRBJ2-3	CASSLERVVPDTQYF	TGTGCCAGCAGCTTGGAACGGGTCGTGCCAGATACGCAGTATTTT
.	.	TRBV7-2	TRBJ2-5	CASSLSLAWGETQYF	TGTGCCAGCAGCTTATCGCTAGCGTGGGGTGAGACCCAGTACTTC
.	TRBD1	TRBV11-2	TRBJ1-1	CASSSTGGGAFF	TGTGCCAGCAGCTCAACAGGGGGAGGGGCTTTCTTT
.	TRBD1	TRBV4-1	TRBJ2-7	CASSQGTGNLYEQYF	TGCGCCAGCAGCCAAGGGACAGGGAATCTATACGAGCAGTACTTC
.	.	TRBV5-1	TRBJ1-2	CASSLGRNTKYYGYTF	TGCGCCAGCAGCTTGGGCAGAAACACCAAATACTATGGCTACACCTTC
.	.	TRBV7-9	TRBJ1-1	CASSHEGDGVNTEAFF	TGTGCCAGCAGTCATGAGGGGGACGGGGTGAACACTGAAGCTTTCTTT
.	TRBD2	TRBV5-4	TRBJ2-1	CASSGLTSGARSYNEQFF	TGTGCCAGCAGCGGATTAACTAGCGGGGCCCGCTCCTACAATGAGCAGTTCTTC
.	.	TRBV4-1	TRBJ1-5	CASSQGVGDLYQPQHF	TGCGCCAGCAGCCAAGGAGTAGGGGATCTTTATCAGCCCCAGCATTTT
once	TRBD1	TRBV2	TRBJ1-6	CASILTGGSESPLHF	TGTGCCAGCATCCTGACAGGGGGAAGTGAATCACCCCTCCACTTT